This note documents a single T cell receptor (beta chain) sequence. This sample is part of a study of technical replicates of blood from a few donors. Produced via immunoSEQ multiplex PCR; TCRdb's table is partial and in-frame only. The sample includes fewer than 85,000 clones, 90% to 98% of them seen just once. The CDR3 runs 14 residues. The V gene lost 6 bases and the J gene lost 0 bases, with 11 bases spanning the gap. Germline V gene sequence: CDR1 MNHNS, CDR2 SASEGT. Sample: T cells isolated from PBMCs. The rearrangement uses TRBV6-1 and TRBJ1-2; D unresolved. The TCR was taken from a human donor in good health. DNA of the CDR3: TGTGCCAGCAGAGTAGGACTATCTAACTATGGCTACACCTTC. Translated: CASRVGLSNYGYTF.